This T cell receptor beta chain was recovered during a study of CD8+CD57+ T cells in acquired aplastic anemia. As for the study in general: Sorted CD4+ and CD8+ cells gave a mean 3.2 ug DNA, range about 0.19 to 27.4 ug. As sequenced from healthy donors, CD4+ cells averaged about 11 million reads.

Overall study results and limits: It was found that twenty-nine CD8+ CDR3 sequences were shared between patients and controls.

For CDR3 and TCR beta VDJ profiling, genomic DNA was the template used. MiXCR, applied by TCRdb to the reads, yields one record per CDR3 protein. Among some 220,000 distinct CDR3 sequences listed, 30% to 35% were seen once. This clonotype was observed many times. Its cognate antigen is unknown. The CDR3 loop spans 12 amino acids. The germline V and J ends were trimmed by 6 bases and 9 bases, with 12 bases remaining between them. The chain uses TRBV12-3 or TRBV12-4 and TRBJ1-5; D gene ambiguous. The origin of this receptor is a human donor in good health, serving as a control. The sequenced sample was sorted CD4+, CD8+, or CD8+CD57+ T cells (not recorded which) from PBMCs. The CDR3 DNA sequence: TGTGCCAGCAGGGTCCGAGTGGGGCCCCAGCATTTT. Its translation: CASRVRVGPQHF.